These T cell receptor beta chains were read from a single sample in a study of T cell changes during pregnancy in multiple sclerosis. Assay used: immunoSEQ multiplex PCR; TCRdb lists only in-frame clones, some missing. Among some 96,000 clones listed, around 92% were seen once. The sequences come from peripheral blood, collected after pregnancy. The origin of the receptors is a female donor with multiple sclerosis, enrolled in a pregnancy study. The CDR3 runs from the conserved cysteine through the conserved F or W. The D gene is left open where the match is weak. Clone sizes are given selectively: once, few, many, or a class where the clone is expanded.

j_call | clone_size | v_call | d_call | cdr3_aa
TRBJ2-4 | NA | TRBV28 | TRBD1 | CASSYRGLAKNIQYF
TRBJ1-5 | NA | TRBV9 | NA | CASSETPSSNQPQHF
TRBJ2-1 | many | TRBV7-2 | NA | CASSLAFGGGRNEQFF
TRBJ2-3 | NA | TRBV18 | TRBD2 | CASSPSSGGSGTDTQYF
TRBJ1-2 | NA | TRBV7-9 | TRBD1 | CASSLPGQGVDGYTF
TRBJ1-1 | NA | TRBV5-1 | NA | CASSLDGRGGTEAFF
TRBJ2-5 | NA | TRBV5-4 | TRBD2 | CASRTSSGRGDETQYF
TRBJ2-1 | NA | TRBV14 | NA | CASSPPRRGSYNEQFF
TRBJ1-2 | once | TRBV6-1 | NA | CASSDQGYGYTF
TRBJ2-1 | NA | TRBV15 | NA | CATSRDTQAGKQFF
TRBJ1-5 | NA | TRBV2 | TRBD1 | CASTPWDSSNQPQHF
TRBJ1-6 | NA | TRBV25-1 | NA | CASRDSAISPLHF
TRBJ2-7 | once | TRBV5-1 | TRBD1 | CASSGTGSPHEQYF
TRBJ2-1 | once | TRBV27 | NA | CASSLRGIEQFF
TRBJ1-6 | NA | TRBV5-1 | NA | CASSLGGLSRGGGNSPLHF
TRBJ1-2 | once | TRBV28 | TRBD1 | CASSLLGQGRDYGYTF
TRBJ1-5 | NA | TRBV28 | TRBD1 | CASSLFPPGQGFSNQPQHF
TRBJ2-2 | NA | TRBV5-8 | TRBD1 | CASSPRSGQGAIGELFF
TRBJ1-6 | few | TRBV27 | NA | CASSLGGVGSPLHF
TRBJ2-2 | once | TRBV11-3 | NA | CASSPPRDRNTGELFF
TRBJ2-1 | NA | TRBV28 | NA | CASSLNEQFF
TRBJ2-7 | NA | TRBV6-5 | TRBD1 | CASSYNRDSYEQYF
TRBJ2-1 | NA | TRBV13 | NA | CASSLFTLGQKFYNEQFF
TRBJ1-2 | NA | TRBV6-6 | NA | CASSYSEGTAYGYTF